Listed below are T cell receptor beta chains from one sample, sequenced in a study of blood T cell repertoires in COVID-19. The repertoire was sequenced with immunoSEQ multiplex PCR; TCRdb's copy has only in-frame clones and lacks some. The top ten hold 4.3% of the sample, which has around 270,000 clones, around 85% seen once. Source material: PBMCs or T cells enriched from blood (not recorded which). Source of these receptors: a woman in her 30s who had recovered from COVID-19. The CDR3 runs from the conserved cysteine through the conserved F or W. The order of the fields is J gene, CDR3 length, D gene, clone size, V gene, CDR3 protein, CDR3 DNA. A D gene is named only where the DNA matches it firmly. For some rows the clone size is stated as once, few or many, or as a class when expanded; others skip it.

j_call: TRBJ1-1; cdr3_length: 11; d_call: -; clone_size: -; v_call: TRBV7-9; cdr3_aa: CASSSGRSSFF; cdr3_nt: TGTGCCAGCAGCTCAGGGAGGTCGTCTTTCTTT
j_call: TRBJ1-4; cdr3_length: 15; d_call: TRBD1; clone_size: -; v_call: TRBV7-2; cdr3_aa: CASSLPGQGGEKLFF; cdr3_nt: TGTGCCAGCAGCTTACCTGGACAGGGCGGTGAAAAACTGTTTTTT
j_call: TRBJ2-5; cdr3_length: 11; d_call: -; clone_size: -; v_call: TRBV2; cdr3_aa: CASEQQETQYF; cdr3_nt: TGTGCCAGCGAACAGCAAGAGACCCAGTACTTC
j_call: TRBJ1-1; cdr3_length: 15; d_call: -; clone_size: -; v_call: TRBV7-2; cdr3_aa: CASSLVEGLNTEAFF; cdr3_nt: TGTGCCAGCAGCTTAGTGGAGGGGCTGAACACTGAAGCTTTCTTT
j_call: TRBJ1-1; cdr3_length: 13; d_call: TRBD1; clone_size: -; v_call: TRBV18; cdr3_aa: CASSPPTGTEAFF; cdr3_nt: TGTGCCAGCTCACCACCGACAGGGACTGAAGCTTTCTTT
j_call: TRBJ1-2; cdr3_length: 15; d_call: -; clone_size: -; v_call: TRBV28; cdr3_aa: CASSTQRNTNYGYTF; cdr3_nt: TGTGCCAGCAGTACACAGAGAAATACGAACTATGGCTACACCTTC
j_call: TRBJ2-2; cdr3_length: 15; d_call: -; clone_size: -; v_call: TRBV5-1; cdr3_aa: CASSLSSGYTGELFF; cdr3_nt: TGCGCCAGCAGCTTGTCGTCGGGGTACACCGGGGAGCTGTTTTTT
j_call: TRBJ1-1; cdr3_length: 13; d_call: TRBD1; clone_size: -; v_call: TRBV2; cdr3_aa: CASSYRGNTEAFF; cdr3_nt: TGTGCCAGCAGTTACAGGGGGAACACTGAAGCTTTCTTT
j_call: TRBJ1-6; cdr3_length: 14; d_call: -; clone_size: once; v_call: TRBV5-1; cdr3_aa: CASSLRLTNSPLHF; cdr3_nt: TGCGCCAGCAGCTTGCGGTTAACTAATTCACCCCTCCACTTT
j_call: TRBJ1-1; cdr3_length: 14; d_call: -; clone_size: once; v_call: TRBV3-1/TRBV3-2; cdr3_aa: CASSHTQGNTEAFF; cdr3_nt: TGTGCCAGCAGCCACACTCAGGGGAACACTGAAGCTTTCTTT
j_call: TRBJ2-7; cdr3_length: 14; d_call: TRBD1; clone_size: -; v_call: TRBV18; cdr3_aa: CASSGQGATYEQYF; cdr3_nt: TGTGCCAGCTCAGGGCAGGGGGCTACCTACGAGCAGTACTTC
j_call: TRBJ1-2; cdr3_length: 15; d_call: -; clone_size: few; v_call: TRBV9; cdr3_aa: CASSVDPAEVRGYTF; cdr3_nt: TGTGCCAGCAGCGTAGACCCGGCCGAGGTGCGGGGCTACACCTTC
j_call: TRBJ1-5; cdr3_length: 16; d_call: TRBD1; clone_size: many; v_call: TRBV18; cdr3_aa: CASSLGQLTGNQPQHF; cdr3_nt: TGTGCCAGCTCACTGGGACAGTTGACTGGCAATCAGCCCCAGCATTTT
j_call: TRBJ1-2; cdr3_length: 14; d_call: TRBD1; clone_size: -; v_call: TRBV7-9; cdr3_aa: CASIPGQGNYGYTF; cdr3_nt: TGTGCCAGCATACCGGGACAGGGGAACTATGGCTACACCTTC
j_call: TRBJ1-5; cdr3_length: 12; d_call: -; clone_size: -; v_call: TRBV30; cdr3_aa: CAWTERGQPQHF; cdr3_nt: TGTGCCTGGACCGAAAGGGGTCAGCCCCAGCATTTT
j_call: TRBJ1-1; cdr3_length: 15; d_call: TRBD1; clone_size: -; v_call: TRBV5-1; cdr3_aa: CASSWGTGPNTEAFF; cdr3_nt: TGCGCCAGCAGCTGGGGGACAGGGCCGAACACTGAAGCTTTCTTT
j_call: TRBJ1-6; cdr3_length: 12; d_call: -; clone_size: few; v_call: TRBV6-5; cdr3_aa: CATTGNNSPLHF; cdr3_nt: TGTGCCACCACAGGAAATAATTCACCCCTCCACTTT
j_call: TRBJ2-7; cdr3_length: 14; d_call: -; clone_size: -; v_call: TRBV28; cdr3_aa: CASRVGGAAGEQYF; cdr3_nt: TGTGCCAGCAGAGTTGGGGGGGCGGCGGGCGAGCAGTACTTC
j_call: TRBJ2-1; cdr3_length: 16; d_call: TRBD2; clone_size: -; v_call: TRBV7-9; cdr3_aa: CASSQTSGLSYNEQFF; cdr3_nt: TGTGCCAGCAGCCAAACTAGCGGGCTCTCCTACAATGAGCAGTTCTTC
j_call: TRBJ2-7; cdr3_length: 14; d_call: -; clone_size: -; v_call: TRBV19; cdr3_aa: CASSIPSTFGEQYF; cdr3_nt: TGTGCCAGTAGTATCCCCAGTACGTTTGGCGAGCAGTACTTC
j_call: TRBJ1-1; cdr3_length: 12; d_call: -; clone_size: once; v_call: TRBV2; cdr3_aa: CASRETDTEAFF; cdr3_nt: TGTGCCAGCAGAGAGACAGACACCGAAGCTTTCTTT
j_call: TRBJ1-2; cdr3_length: 14; d_call: -; clone_size: -; v_call: TRBV29-1; cdr3_aa: CSVDFNDFNYGYTF; cdr3_nt: TGCAGCGTGGACTTCAATGATTTTAACTATGGCTACACCTTC
j_call: TRBJ1-6; cdr3_length: 14; d_call: -; clone_size: -; v_call: TRBV11-3; cdr3_aa: CASSLGRQNSPLHF; cdr3_nt: TGTGCCAGCAGCTTAGGTCGACAGAATTCACCCCTCCACTTT
j_call: TRBJ1-1; cdr3_length: 15; d_call: TRBD1; clone_size: -; v_call: TRBV12-5; cdr3_aa: CASGLTGQGGTEAFF; cdr3_nt: TGTGCTAGTGGTTTGACCGGACAGGGTGGGACTGAAGCTTTCTTT
j_call: TRBJ1-1; cdr3_length: 12; d_call: -; clone_size: -; v_call: TRBV6-5; cdr3_aa: CASSYSFGDTHF; cdr3_nt: TGTGCCAGCAGTTACTCGTTTGGGGACACTCATTTT
j_call: TRBJ1-6; cdr3_length: 10; d_call: -; clone_size: -; v_call: TRBV20-1; cdr3_aa: CSASGGALHF; cdr3_nt: TGCAGTGCTAGTGGAGGAGCCCTCCACTTT